These T cell receptor beta chains were read from a single sample in a study of lymphopenia after photon versus proton radiotherapy. Profiling relied on immunoSEQ multiplex PCR, and the TCRdb table lists in-frame clones only, not all of them. The sample carries 60,000 or so clones, 87% recorded once. The input for sequencing was peripheral blood, taken from a patient treated with proton-based radiotherapy. The origin of the receptors is a man older than 75 with esophageal cancer. Both conserved end residues are part of each CDR3. The order of the fields is CDR3 length, V gene, J gene, clone size, D gene, CDR3 DNA, CDR3 protein. A D gene is named only where the DNA matches it firmly. A row's size may be missing; if present it is once, few, many or a size class.

17	TRBV4-1	TRBJ2-7	-	TRBD1	TGCGCCAGCAGCCACACAGGGGGCTCCTCTTCTTCTTACGAGCAGTACTTC	CASSHTGGSSSSYEQYF
14	TRBV6-1	TRBJ2-7	-	-	TGTGCCAGCAGAGCGACCGACGCCTCCTACGAGCAGTACTTC	CASRATDASYEQYF
17	TRBV9	TRBJ2-5	-	TRBD2	TGTGCCAGCAGCGTAGGGGCCGGCGGGGGGGCCGCGGAGACCCAGTACTTC	CASSVGAGGGAAETQYF
15	TRBV9	TRBJ2-3	-	-	TGTGCCAGCCAAAAGGACGGATCTAGCACAGATACGCAGTATTTT	CASQKDGSSTDTQYF
15	TRBV6-1	TRBJ2-7	-	TRBD2	TGTGCCAGCAGTGACCTAGCGGGAGGATCCCACGAGCAGTACTTC	CASSDLAGGSHEQYF
18	TRBV7-8	TRBJ2-7	once	TRBD2	TGTGCCAGCAGCCCGTATCTGGCCAGCGGGGCACTTCACTACGAGCAGTACTTC	CASSPYLASGALHYEQYF
13	TRBV5-4	TRBJ1-2	-	TRBD1	TGTGCCAGCAGCTCACAGGGGGTCTATGGCTACACCTTC	CASSSQGVYGYTF
13	TRBV7-9	TRBJ2-7	-	-	TGTGCCAGCAGCTTAGACAGATCCTACGAGCAGTACTTC	CASSLDRSYEQYF
14	TRBV19	TRBJ2-7	-	-	TGTGCCAGTAGTGGGAGCCAGGCCTCCTACGAGCAGTACTTC	CASSGSQASYEQYF
13	TRBV6-1	TRBJ2-5	-	-	TGTGCCAGCAGTGATTCGGGGGAAAGGACCCAGTACTTC	CASSDSGERTQYF
13	TRBV9	TRBJ2-1	-	TRBD1	TGTGCCAGCAGCGATCGGGACAGGGGCGAGCAGTTCTTC	CASSDRDRGEQFF
14	TRBV5-1	TRBJ2-7	-	-	TGCGCCAGCAGCTTTTCGGGGACCGTTAGCGAGCAGTACTTC	CASSFSGTVSEQYF
16	TRBV6-6	TRBJ2-1	-	TRBD2	TGTGCCAGCAGTTACTCTCTAGCGGGAGGCTACAATGAGCAGTTCTTC	CASSYSLAGGYNEQFF
13	TRBV18	TRBJ1-2	-	-	TGTGCCAGCTCACTACAAGCTAACTATGGCTACACCTTC	CASSLQANYGYTF
15	TRBV19	TRBJ2-2	-	TRBD2	TGTGCCAGTATCCCCGGGGCGGGAGGGCACGGGGAGCTGTTTTTT	CASIPGAGGHGELFF
14	TRBV2	TRBJ2-7	-	-	TGTGCCAGCAGTGAAACCCACGTTTCCTACGAGCAGTACTTC	CASSETHVSYEQYF
14	TRBV10-1	TRBJ2-1	few	-	TGCGCCAGCAGAATGGGACCAAACTACAATGAGCAGTTCTTC	CASRMGPNYNEQFF
12	TRBV29-1	TRBJ2-3	-	-	TGCAGCGCGGAGAGTGGGGAAGATACGCAGTATTTT	CSAESGEDTQYF
16	TRBV10-3	TRBJ1-3	-	-	TGTGCCATCAGTGACTCCCGGGGCAGGGCAGGAAACACCATATATTTT	CAISDSRGRAGNTIYF
17	TRBV4-3	TRBJ2-1	-	TRBD2	TGCGCCAGCAGCCAAGATAGAACTGAGACTAGCGGGAGTGAGCAGTTCTTC	CASSQDRTETSGSEQFF
14	TRBV5-1	TRBJ2-1	-	TRBD2	TGCGCCAGCAGCTTGACTAGCGGTTACAATGAGCAGTTCTTC	CASSLTSGYNEQFF
13	TRBV30	TRBJ1-3	once	TRBD1	TGTGCCTGGGTGGACAGGCCGGGGATCACCATATATTTT	CAWVDRPGITIYF
15	TRBV9	TRBJ1-2	-	-	TGTGCCAGCAGCGTATTTGGCGGACCTAGGGGTGGCTACACCTTC	CASSVFGGPRGGYTF
15	TRBV19	TRBJ1-5	-	-	TGTGCCAGTAGTATGGCCGGAACAGGGAATCAGCCCCAGCATTTT	CASSMAGTGNQPQHF
15	TRBV4-3	TRBJ2-2	-	-	TGCGCCAGCAGCCAAGAAGTGCTGGGGATCGGGGAGCTGTTTTTT	CASSQEVLGIGELFF
16	TRBV11-2	TRBJ2-3	-	TRBD1	TGTGCCAGCAGCTCTAGGGGGACAGGGAGATACGATACGCAGTATTTT	CASSSRGTGRYDTQYF
12	TRBV5-8	TRBJ1-1	few	-	TGTGCCAGCAGCTTTCCGGCGAGTGAAGCTTTCTTT	CASSFPASEAFF
15	TRBV2	TRBJ2-7	few	TRBD1	TGTGCCAGCCTCTACTCCGGGACAGCTACCTACGAGCAGTACTTC	CASLYSGTATYEQYF
17	TRBV7-2	TRBJ2-1	-	-	TGTGCCAGCAGCTTAGGGTGGGTCGGCCGCTCCTACAATGAGCAGTTCTTC	CASSLGWVGRSYNEQFF
14	TRBV11-2	TRBJ1-2	few	-	TGTGCCAGCAGCTTAGGCAGGTTTAACTATGGCTACACCTTC	CASSLGRFNYGYTF
16	TRBV2	TRBJ1-1	-	-	TGTGCCAGCAGTCACAGCATCGGGGGGGGTCTCTCTGAAGCTTTCTTT	CASSHSIGGGLSEAFF
17	TRBV27	TRBJ1-1	-	-	TGTGCCAGCAGTTCCCGTACGGACGGCGGAACGAACACTGAAGCTTTCTTT	CASSSRTDGGTNTEAFF